This T cell receptor (beta chain) is from a study of blood T cell repertoires in COVID-19. The V gene's germline CDR1 is SNHLY and CDR2 FYNNEI. Trimming removed 0 bases at V and 0 bases at J, with 15 bases between. The CDR3 loop spans 17 amino acids. Authors' processing steps: Reference gene primer amplification gave nucleated cell count estimates. Here immunoSEQ multiplex PCR was the method, and the copy in TCRdb shows in-frame clones only, minus some. The D gene and trimming were derived from the DNA, and the V and J assignments and clone size from that table. The sample carries 150,000 to 200,000 clones, around 86% recorded once.

The clonotype comes from a middle-aged man with active or convalescent COVID-19. The material sequenced was peripheral blood. The V and J genes are TRBV2 and TRBJ2-7; TRBD1 might be the D (6 bases). The CDR3 spells CASSEAGARAPSYEQYF. The CDR3 region has the DNA TGTGCCAGCAGTGAAGCGGGGGCGAGGGCCCCCTCCTACGAGCAGTACTTC.